This T cell receptor (beta chain) was found in a study of T-cell memory formation after mild COVID-19. Study context: Largely, TCR clusters stayed within a single donor. Study results and limitations: The finding that pre-infection memory included some responding clones suggested that cross-reactive memory joined. Clones contracting across day 15 to 85 had a balanced CD4/CD8 profile; later expanding clones leaned CD4+.

This clonotype was recorded at least ten times. Its specificity is unknown. TCRdb processed the 5' RACE reads anew with MiXCR; each CDR3 protein has one entry. The table has about 27,000 distinct CDR3 sequences, around 15% seen once. Trimming removed 3 bases at V and 0 bases at J, with 8 bases between. The germline CDR1 and CDR2 sequences are SEHNR and FQNEAQ (reference sequence). The CDR3 covers 15 residues. The sequenced sample was PBMCs or a T cell subset sorted from them (not recorded which). The chain couples TRBV7-9 to TRBJ2-2; tentatively, D is TRBD1 (5 bases). The source is an adult who had mild COVID-19 (a few samples of this study predate the infection). Cell type and time point are not known. This CDR3 reads CASSLGQPNTGELFF. CDR3 nucleotides: TGTGCCAGCAGCTTGGGGCAGCCGAACACCGGGGAGCTGTTTTTT.